Listed below are T cell receptor beta chains from one sample, sequenced in a study of cytomegalovirus exposure and HLA in healthy donors. Here immunoSEQ multiplex PCR was the method, and the copy in TCRdb shows in-frame clones only, minus some. The table shows about 120,000 clones, with roughly four fifths occurring only once. The sequencing sample was made of PBMCs. Receptor source: a man between 45 and 60 years old in good health and CMV-seropositive. Each CDR3 is given with its conserved first and last residue. The D gene is left open where the match is weak. Clone size is given for some rows only: seen once, a few or many times, or a class if the clone is expanded.

j_gene: TRBJ1-3
abundance: -
v_gene: TRBV2
d_gene: -
CDR3nt: TGTGCCAGCAGTGAGGGAGGGGGTATTTGGACGGTCGGAAACACCATATATTTT
CDR3aa: CASSEGGGIWTVGNTIYF

j_gene: TRBJ2-7
abundance: -
v_gene: TRBV15
d_gene: -
CDR3nt: TGTGCCACCAGCAGTACCCGCCAGTCCTACGAGCAGTACTTC
CDR3aa: CATSSTRQSYEQYF

j_gene: TRBJ2-7
abundance: -
v_gene: TRBV5-1
d_gene: TRBD2
CDR3nt: TGCGCCAGCAGCGGTAAGACTAGCGGGACTTCCTACGAGCAGTACTTC
CDR3aa: CASSGKTSGTSYEQYF

j_gene: TRBJ1-1
abundance: -
v_gene: TRBV30
d_gene: TRBD1
CDR3nt: TGTGCCTGGAGTGTACTTTCGACAGGGATGAACACTGAAGCTTTCTTT
CDR3aa: CAWSVLSTGMNTEAFF

j_gene: TRBJ2-3
abundance: once
v_gene: TRBV15
d_gene: -
CDR3nt: TGTGCCACCAGCAGAGGGCAGGGTAAAAATACGCAGTATTTT
CDR3aa: CATSRGQGKNTQYF

j_gene: TRBJ2-7
abundance: few
v_gene: TRBV10-3
d_gene: TRBD1
CDR3nt: TGTGCCATCATGGGACAGGGGGCCCACGAGCAGTACTTC
CDR3aa: CAIMGQGAHEQYF

j_gene: TRBJ2-2
abundance: -
v_gene: TRBV7-2
d_gene: -
CDR3nt: TGTGCCAGCAGCCCGGGGCAGGACTATAGGGAGCTGTTTTTT
CDR3aa: CASSPGQDYRELFF

j_gene: TRBJ2-3
abundance: -
v_gene: TRBV9
d_gene: TRBD2
CDR3nt: TGTGCCAGCAGCGTTCGGGGGGTTACAGATACGCAGTATTTT
CDR3aa: CASSVRGVTDTQYF

j_gene: TRBJ2-7
abundance: few
v_gene: TRBV5-8
d_gene: -
CDR3nt: TGTGCCAGCAGCTTGCCCCTGGCCGAGCAGTACTTC
CDR3aa: CASSLPLAEQYF

j_gene: TRBJ1-1
abundance: -
v_gene: TRBV25-1
d_gene: -
CDR3nt: TGTGCCAGCAGTGAACCGAGGGAGGGACTGAACACTGAAGCTTTCTTT
CDR3aa: CASSEPREGLNTEAFF

j_gene: TRBJ2-1
abundance: -
v_gene: TRBV5-6
d_gene: TRBD2
CDR3nt: TGTGCCAGCACCCCAGGACTAGCAAGGGGCAATGAGCAGTTCTTC
CDR3aa: CASTPGLARGNEQFF

j_gene: TRBJ2-5
abundance: -
v_gene: TRBV13
d_gene: TRBD1
CDR3nt: TGTGCCAGCAGCCCGCGGACAGGGACTGATCAAGAGACCCAGTACTTC
CDR3aa: CASSPRTGTDQETQYF

j_gene: TRBJ1-3
abundance: -
v_gene: TRBV9
d_gene: TRBD1
CDR3nt: TGTGCCAGCAGCGTAGAGGGACAGGGTGACACCATATATTTT
CDR3aa: CASSVEGQGDTIYF

j_gene: TRBJ2-1
abundance: -
v_gene: TRBV7-9
d_gene: TRBD2
CDR3nt: TGTGCCAGCAGTCCCCGGGGGGCCTACAATGAGCAGTTCTTC
CDR3aa: CASSPRGAYNEQFF

j_gene: TRBJ2-7
abundance: -
v_gene: TRBV6-5
d_gene: TRBD2
CDR3nt: TGTGCCAGCAGTTACTCTGGGACTAGCGGGGCCTACGAGCAGTACTTC
CDR3aa: CASSYSGTSGAYEQYF

j_gene: TRBJ2-2
abundance: -
v_gene: TRBV5-6
d_gene: TRBD2
CDR3nt: TGTGCCAGCAGCTTGAGGCGGGAGAGGTTATTTGTTAATACCGGGGAGCTGTTTTTT
CDR3aa: CASSLRRERLFVNTGELFF

j_gene: TRBJ1-6
abundance: -
v_gene: TRBV27
d_gene: -
CDR3nt: TGTGCCAGCACCCCATCCAAAGGGGATGGGGTTGATTCACCCCTCCACTTT
CDR3aa: CASTPSKGDGVDSPLHF

j_gene: TRBJ2-7
abundance: -
v_gene: TRBV14
d_gene: TRBD1
CDR3nt: TGTGCCAGCAGCCCCGCAGGGGGCGGATACGAGCAGTACTTC
CDR3aa: CASSPAGGGYEQYF

j_gene: TRBJ1-5
abundance: -
v_gene: TRBV6-5
d_gene: -
CDR3nt: TGTGCCAGCACCACAGGGCTCAATCAGCCCCAGCATTTT
CDR3aa: CASTTGLNQPQHF

j_gene: TRBJ2-7
abundance: -
v_gene: TRBV5-6
d_gene: -
CDR3nt: TGTGCCAGCAGCTTGGAAGGGATCCGGGGTGGGGGGATATACGAGCAGTACTTC
CDR3aa: CASSLEGIRGGGIYEQYF

j_gene: TRBJ1-2
abundance: -
v_gene: TRBV9
d_gene: TRBD1
CDR3nt: TGTGCCTCCAGGGGGACTAACTATGGCTACACCTTC
CDR3aa: CASRGTNYGYTF

j_gene: TRBJ2-3
abundance: -
v_gene: TRBV5-1
d_gene: -
CDR3nt: TGCGCCAGCAGCTTCGAGACAGCCTCTAGCACAGATACGCAGTATTTT
CDR3aa: CASSFETASSTDTQYF

j_gene: TRBJ1-1
abundance: -
v_gene: TRBV9
d_gene: TRBD1
CDR3nt: TGTGCCAGCAGCCGCTGGACAGGGGACACTGAAGCTTTCTTT
CDR3aa: CASSRWTGDTEAFF

j_gene: TRBJ2-3
abundance: few
v_gene: TRBV10-3
d_gene: -
CDR3nt: TGTGCCATCAGGCCGGACATTCCAGATACGCAGTATTTT
CDR3aa: CAIRPDIPDTQYF

j_gene: TRBJ2-5
abundance: once
v_gene: TRBV9
d_gene: -
CDR3nt: TGTGCCAGCAGAAAAGGCGGGTCCGCTACCGAAGAGACCCAGTACTTC
CDR3aa: CASRKGGSATEETQYF

j_gene: TRBJ1-5
abundance: -
v_gene: TRBV7-2
d_gene: -
CDR3nt: TGTGCCAGCAGCCTAGGACGGGGGGTCCAGCCCCAGCATTTT
CDR3aa: CASSLGRGVQPQHF

j_gene: TRBJ2-7
abundance: -
v_gene: TRBV19
d_gene: -
CDR3nt: TGTGCCAGTAGTACCGCCTACGAGCAGTACTTC
CDR3aa: CASSTAYEQYF

j_gene: TRBJ1-2
abundance: few
v_gene: TRBV27
d_gene: TRBD1
CDR3nt: TGTGCCAGCAGTCAGACGTGGACAGGGGTCGCTGGCTACACCTTC
CDR3aa: CASSQTWTGVAGYTF

j_gene: TRBJ2-1
abundance: -
v_gene: TRBV6-4
d_gene: TRBD2
CDR3nt: TGTGCCAGCAGTGAGTCTAGCGGAAGCTCCTACAATGAGCAGTTCTTC
CDR3aa: CASSESSGSSYNEQFF

j_gene: TRBJ1-1
abundance: -
v_gene: TRBV5-1
d_gene: TRBD1
CDR3nt: TGCGCCAGCAGCCAAGGGACAGGTTGGGAAGCTTTCTTT
CDR3aa: CASSQGTGWEAFF

j_gene: TRBJ1-1
abundance: -
v_gene: TRBV6-5
d_gene: -
CDR3nt: TGTGCCAGCAGCCCTCGGAGGGGAGGGACTGAAGCTTTCTTT
CDR3aa: CASSPRRGGTEAFF

j_gene: TRBJ2-1
abundance: -
v_gene: TRBV20-1
d_gene: -
CDR3nt: TGCAGTGGGGACGGCAGGGGTGAGCAGTTCTTC
CDR3aa: CSGDGRGEQFF

j_gene: TRBJ2-1
abundance: -
v_gene: TRBV25-1
d_gene: -
CDR3nt: TGTGCCAGCAGTGAATTCAGGGCAGGGGACAACAATGAGCAGTTCTTC
CDR3aa: CASSEFRAGDNNEQFF

j_gene: TRBJ2-1
abundance: few
v_gene: TRBV4-1
d_gene: -
CDR3nt: TGCGCCAGCAGCCAAACAGGAAAGTCCTACAATGAGCAGTTCTTC
CDR3aa: CASSQTGKSYNEQFF

j_gene: TRBJ2-7
abundance: -
v_gene: TRBV28
d_gene: TRBD2
CDR3nt: TGTGCCAGCAGCCGGCCGGGACTAGCGGGAGCCTACGAGCAGTACTTC
CDR3aa: CASSRPGLAGAYEQYF

j_gene: TRBJ1-1
abundance: -
v_gene: TRBV5-1
d_gene: -
CDR3nt: TGCGCCAGCAGCCTTGGGACACCTATTATGAACACTGAAGCTTTCTTT
CDR3aa: CASSLGTPIMNTEAFF

j_gene: TRBJ1-1
abundance: -
v_gene: TRBV2
d_gene: TRBD1
CDR3nt: TGTGCCAGCAGTGATGGAGGGGGCCTCACTGAAGCTTTCTTT
CDR3aa: CASSDGGGLTEAFF

j_gene: TRBJ2-3
abundance: -
v_gene: TRBV6-5
d_gene: -
CDR3nt: TGTGCCAGCAGTTACCAGAGGACTAGCACAGATACGCAGTATTTT
CDR3aa: CASSYQRTSTDTQYF

j_gene: TRBJ2-2
abundance: -
v_gene: TRBV6-5
d_gene: TRBD1
CDR3nt: TGTGCCAGCAGCCAGGGGGCTAGCGGGGAGCTGTTTTTT
CDR3aa: CASSQGASGELFF

j_gene: TRBJ2-1
abundance: once
v_gene: TRBV5-1
d_gene: TRBD1
CDR3nt: TGCGCCAGCAGCTTGGGGGGACAGGGGGGGAATGAGCAGTTCTTC
CDR3aa: CASSLGGQGGNEQFF

j_gene: TRBJ2-6
abundance: -
v_gene: TRBV5-3
d_gene: TRBD2
CDR3nt: TGTGCCAGAAGCCTGTTCGCGGGGGGATCTGGGGCCAACGTCCTGACTTTC
CDR3aa: CARSLFAGGSGANVLTF

j_gene: TRBJ2-6
abundance: -
v_gene: TRBV4-1
d_gene: TRBD1
CDR3nt: TGCGCCAGCAGCCGATCAACAGGGGCCGGGGCCAACGTCCTGACTTTC
CDR3aa: CASSRSTGAGANVLTF

j_gene: TRBJ2-5
abundance: -
v_gene: TRBV5-4
d_gene: -
CDR3nt: TGTGCCAGCAGCCGGACAGAAGAGACCCAGTACTTC
CDR3aa: CASSRTEETQYF

j_gene: TRBJ2-5
abundance: -
v_gene: TRBV27
d_gene: TRBD2
CDR3nt: TGTGCCAGTCGGGGGGGGGCTGAGACCCAGTACTTC
CDR3aa: CASRGGAETQYF

j_gene: TRBJ1-1
abundance: few
v_gene: TRBV29-1
d_gene: -
CDR3nt: TGCAGCGTCTCGGGGGGAACAGGGATGAACACTGAAGCTTTCTTT
CDR3aa: CSVSGGTGMNTEAFF

j_gene: TRBJ1-1
abundance: -
v_gene: TRBV2
d_gene: -
CDR3nt: TGTGCCAGCATGGGGGCGACAGGTACGAACACTGAAGCTTTCTTT
CDR3aa: CASMGATGTNTEAFF